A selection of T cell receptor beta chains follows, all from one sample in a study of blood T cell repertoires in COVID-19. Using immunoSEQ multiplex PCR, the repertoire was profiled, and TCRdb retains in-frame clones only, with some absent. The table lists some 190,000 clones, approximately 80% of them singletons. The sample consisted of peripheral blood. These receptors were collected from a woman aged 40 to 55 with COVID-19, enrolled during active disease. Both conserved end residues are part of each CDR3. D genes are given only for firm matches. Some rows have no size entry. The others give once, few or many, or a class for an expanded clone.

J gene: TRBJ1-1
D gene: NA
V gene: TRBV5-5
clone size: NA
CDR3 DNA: TGTGCCAGCAGCTTGGCCGGGTATGAAGCTTTCTTT
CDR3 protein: CASSLAGYEAFF

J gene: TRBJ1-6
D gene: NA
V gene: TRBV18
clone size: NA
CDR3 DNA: TGTGCCAGCTCACACGACAGAAAAAATTCACCCCTCCACTTT
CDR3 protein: CASSHDRKNSPLHF

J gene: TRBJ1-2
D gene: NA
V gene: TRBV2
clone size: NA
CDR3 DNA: TGTGCCAGCAGTGAGGTAAACATGGGCTCGTATGGCTACACCTTC
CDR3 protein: CASSEVNMGSYGYTF

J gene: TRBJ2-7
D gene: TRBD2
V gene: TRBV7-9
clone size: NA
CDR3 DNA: TGTGCCAGCAGCCCCCCCGGCAGGGAGGGAGAGCAGTACTTC
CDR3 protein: CASSPPGREGEQYF

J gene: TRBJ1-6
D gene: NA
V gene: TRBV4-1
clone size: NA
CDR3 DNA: TGCGCCAGCAGCCAAGTCACCGGGACCTATAATTCACCCCTCCACTTT
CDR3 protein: CASSQVTGTYNSPLHF

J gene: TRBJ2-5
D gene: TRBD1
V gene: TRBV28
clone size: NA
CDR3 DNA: TGTGCCAGCAGTCAGTCCAGGGGGTCGGAGACCCAGTACTTC
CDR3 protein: CASSQSRGSETQYF

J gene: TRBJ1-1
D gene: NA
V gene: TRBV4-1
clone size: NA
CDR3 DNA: TGCGCCAGCAGCCAAGATGTACGGGTCAGCACTGAAGCTTTCTTT
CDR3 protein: CASSQDVRVSTEAFF

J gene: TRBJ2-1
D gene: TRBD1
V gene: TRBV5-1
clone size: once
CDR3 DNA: TGCGCCAGCAGCTGGGGACAGGTATACAATGAGCAGTTCTTC
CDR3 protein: CASSWGQVYNEQFF

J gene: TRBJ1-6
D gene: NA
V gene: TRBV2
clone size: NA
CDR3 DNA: TGTGCCATACAGGTCCGGACCTATAATTCACCCCTCCACTTT
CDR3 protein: CAIQVRTYNSPLHF

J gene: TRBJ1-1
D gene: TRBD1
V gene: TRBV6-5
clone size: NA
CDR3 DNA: TGTGCCAGCAGTATCGGACAGGCTTTCGTCGCTGAAGCTTTCTTT
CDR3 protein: CASSIGQAFVAEAFF

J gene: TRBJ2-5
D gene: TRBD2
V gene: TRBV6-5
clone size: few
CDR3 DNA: TGTGCCAGCCGTAAGGCGGGGGAAGAGACCCAGTACTTC
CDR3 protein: CASRKAGEETQYF

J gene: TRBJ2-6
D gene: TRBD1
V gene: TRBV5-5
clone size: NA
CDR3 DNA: TGTGCCAGCTCCCGGGGGACAGGGGGCACTGGGGCCAACGTCCTGACTTTC
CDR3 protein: CASSRGTGGTGANVLTF

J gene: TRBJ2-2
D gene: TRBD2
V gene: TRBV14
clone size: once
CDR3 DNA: TGTGCCAGCAGCCAAGATGAGCTAGCGGGGAGCACCGGGGAGCTGTTTTTT
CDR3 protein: CASSQDELAGSTGELFF

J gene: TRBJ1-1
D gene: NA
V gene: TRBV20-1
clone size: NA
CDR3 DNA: TGCAGTGCTAGTCAGGGGAACACTGAAGCTTTCTTT
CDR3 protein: CSASQGNTEAFF

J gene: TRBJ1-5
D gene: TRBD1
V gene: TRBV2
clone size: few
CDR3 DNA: TGTGCCAGCAGTGAAGGGGACAGGGTTTTTAATCAGCCCCAGCATTTT
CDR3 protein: CASSEGDRVFNQPQHF

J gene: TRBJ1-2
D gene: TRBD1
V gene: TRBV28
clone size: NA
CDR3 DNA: TGTGCCAGCACCCGGTTTGACAGGGTAATTGGCTACACCTTC
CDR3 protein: CASTRFDRVIGYTF

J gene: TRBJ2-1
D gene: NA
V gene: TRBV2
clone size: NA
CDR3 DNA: TGTGCCAGCAGTGAAGGAAGCGGAAGAAGGGATGAGCAGTTCTTC
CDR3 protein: CASSEGSGRRDEQFF

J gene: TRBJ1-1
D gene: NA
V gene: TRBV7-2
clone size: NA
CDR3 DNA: TGTGCCAGCAGCTTATTTAGGGGGAACACTGAAGCTTTCTTT
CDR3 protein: CASSLFRGNTEAFF

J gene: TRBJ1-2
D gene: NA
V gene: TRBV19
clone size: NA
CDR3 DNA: TGTGCCAGTAAGCAACAGCCGGCGGGTGGCTACACCTTC
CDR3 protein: CASKQQPAGGYTF

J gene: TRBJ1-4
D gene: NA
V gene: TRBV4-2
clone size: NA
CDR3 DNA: TGTGCCAGCAGCCTTACGGGTCAAGGAACTAATGAAAAACTGTTTTTT
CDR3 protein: CASSLTGQGTNEKLFF

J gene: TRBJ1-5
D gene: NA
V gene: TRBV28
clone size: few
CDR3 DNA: TGTGCCAGCAGTTCGTTTGGTACAGCCTATCAGCCCCAGCATTTT
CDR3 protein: CASSSFGTAYQPQHF

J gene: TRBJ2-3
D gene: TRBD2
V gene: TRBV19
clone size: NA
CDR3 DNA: TGTGCCAGTAGTATTCAACTAGCGGCCAGCACAGATACGCAGTATTTT
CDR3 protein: CASSIQLAASTDTQYF

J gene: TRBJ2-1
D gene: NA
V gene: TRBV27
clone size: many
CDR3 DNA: TGTGCCAGCAGTTTATCAGCTTTTGTGGATGAGCAGTTCTTC
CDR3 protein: CASSLSAFVDEQFF